The T cell receptor beta chain under discussion was sequenced for a study of shared clonotypes between healthy human individuals. This table comes from immunoSEQ multiplex PCR, and its TCRdb copy is limited to in-frame clones, with some not included. The profile shows over 2 million clones, 85% to 95% of them singletons. Per the germline V gene, CDR1 is LGHNA and CDR2 is YSLEER. Trimming removed 3 bases from V and 9 bases from J, with 18 bases in between. The CDR3 spans 14 residues. This TCR derives from a man younger than 35 in good health. Some clones in this sample may be carry-over from other donors' samples. Sequencing was performed on naive CD4+ T cells from PBMCs. Subset meaning: CD45RA+ positively selected. The J gene is TRBJ2-7, the V gene TRBV4-3; possibly TRBD1 for D (6 bases). In DNA form, the CDR3 reads TGCGCCAGCAGCCAGGAGGCGGGCTGGGGGCGGCAGTACTTC. Its translation is CASSQEAGWGRQYF.